This is a list of T cell receptor beta chains from one sample in a study of long-term antiretroviral therapy in people with HIV. Assay: immunoSEQ multiplex PCR; the TCRdb copy retains only in-frame clones and omits some. The table lists 25,000 to 30,000 clones, roughly 82% of them singletons. The sample was unsorted PBMCs, taken 0.8 years before starting antiretroviral therapy. These receptors all come from a man aged 18 to 35 with HIV. Each CDR3 is given with its conserved first and last residue. The D gene is left open where the match is weak. The size of a clone is reported for some rows only, either as once, few or many, or as a class for expanded clones.

D gene | clone size | J gene | V gene | CDR3 DNA | CDR3 protein
- | - | TRBJ2-1 | TRBV21-1 | TGTGCCAGCAGCAAAGCGCTTCAGGAGCAGTTCTTC | CASSKALQEQFF
- | - | TRBJ1-3 | TRBV27 | TGTGCCAGCAGTTTAAGGCGTTCTGGAAACACCATATATTTT | CASSLRRSGNTIYF
- | - | TRBJ2-3 | TRBV6-4 | TGTGCCAGCAGTGCCGGGGGCGACTCAGATACGCAGTATTTT | CASSAGGDSDTQYF
TRBD1 | - | TRBJ2-2 | TRBV29-1 | TGCAGCGTTTTGACAGGGGGCCTGACCGGGGAGCTGTTTTTT | CSVLTGGLTGELFF
TRBD1 | - | TRBJ2-5 | TRBV2 | TGTGCCAGCAGTGAAGCTGGGACAGGGGGTGCTCAAGAGACCCAGTACTTC | CASSEAGTGGAQETQYF
TRBD2 | - | TRBJ2-7 | TRBV9 | TGTGCCAGCAGCGTAGCCAGCGGGAGCCCCTACGAGCAGTACTTC | CASSVASGSPYEQYF
TRBD1 | - | TRBJ1-3 | TRBV27 | TGTGCCAGCAGGACAGGGGCTGCTGGAAACACCATATATTTT | CASRTGAAGNTIYF
- | - | TRBJ2-7 | TRBV6-6 | TGTGCCAGCAGTTACCTGGAAGAGCAGTACTTC | CASSYLEEQYF
TRBD1 | - | TRBJ1-2 | TRBV29-1 | TGCAGCGTAGAACAGGGGAACTATGGCTACACCTTC | CSVEQGNYGYTF
TRBD1 | - | TRBJ2-1 | TRBV27 | TGTGCCAGCAGCAGACTGGGACAGGGGATGAACAATGAGCAGTTCTTC | CASSRLGQGMNNEQFF
TRBD1 | - | TRBJ2-7 | TRBV10-3 | TGTGCCGCTCAGCGGACAGGGATGTCCTACGAGCAGTACTTC | CAAQRTGMSYEQYF
- | - | TRBJ1-6 | TRBV6-1 | TGTGCCAGCAGTGAACCTTCCGCGGGGGTAGGTTCACCCCTCCACTTT | CASSEPSAGVGSPLHF
- | - | TRBJ2-3 | TRBV25-1 | TGTGCCAGCAGTGAAAGCGGCAGGAGCACAGATACGCAGTATTTT | CASSESGRSTDTQYF
- | - | TRBJ1-2 | TRBV28 | TGTGCCAGCAGCCCTCCGACAGGTCGTGGCTACACCTTC | CASSPPTGRGYTF
- | - | TRBJ1-4 | TRBV28 | TGTGCCAGCAGCAGCGGACGGAATGAAAAACTGTTTTTT | CASSSGRNEKLFF
TRBD2 | - | TRBJ2-1 | TRBV5-1 | TGCGCCAGCAGCTTGGTAGCGGGGGTCCCCTACAATGAGCAGTTCTTC | CASSLVAGVPYNEQFF
- | - | TRBJ1-1 | TRBV28 | TGTGCCAGCAGTTTACTGGGGACGATGAACACTGAAGCTTTCTTT | CASSLLGTMNTEAFF
- | - | TRBJ2-7 | TRBV29-1 | TGCAGCGTGGACAGTTCCTACGAGCAGTACTTC | CSVDSSYEQYF
- | - | TRBJ2-4 | TRBV27 | TGTGCCAGCAGTTTCTCCGTTGGGGCTGGCAAAAACATTCAGTACTTC | CASSFSVGAGKNIQYF
TRBD2 | - | TRBJ2-1 | TRBV5-1 | TGCGCCAGCAGTTGGACTAGCGGGACCTACAATGAGCAGTTCTTC | CASSWTSGTYNEQFF
- | - | TRBJ1-5 | TRBV30 | TGTGCCTGGAGCCGGGGTAGCAATCAGCCCCAGCATTTT | CAWSRGSNQPQHF
TRBD1 | - | TRBJ2-2 | TRBV28 | TGTGCCAGCAGGTTCAGGGGGCGATTAACCGGGGAGCTGTTTTTT | CASRFRGRLTGELFF
- | - | TRBJ1-1 | TRBV6-5 | TGTGCCAGCAGTTACTCGTCATCAGGGGAGACTGAAGCTTTCTTT | CASSYSSSGETEAFF
TRBD2 | - | TRBJ2-1 | TRBV11-2 | TGTGCCAGCAGCTTAGTATCTAGCGGGGGGGCAAATGAGCAGTTCTTC | CASSLVSSGGANEQFF
- | - | TRBJ2-2 | TRBV6-1 | TGTGCCAGCAGTGGTCAACCTAACACCGGGGGGGAGCTGTTTTTT | CASSGQPNTGGELFF
- | once | TRBJ1-1 | TRBV10-3 | TGTGCCATCAAGAATGTCCCCAGCGAAGCTTTCTTT | CAIKNVPSEAFF
TRBD2 | - | TRBJ2-7 | TRBV4-1 | TGCGCCAGCAGCCAAGATTTCAGCGGGGGACTCTACGAGCAGTACTTC | CASSQDFSGGLYEQYF
- | - | TRBJ2-4 | TRBV30 | TGTGCCTGGAGTGAAACCGGTGATCAGTACTTC | CAWSETGDQYF
TRBD2 | medium-sized | TRBJ2-7 | TRBV4-3 | TGCGCCAGCAGCCAAGTCGGACTAGGGGACTACGAGCAGTACTTC | CASSQVGLGDYEQYF
- | - | TRBJ2-5 | TRBV9 | TGTGCCAGCAGCCCCAGGCAGGGGTTCCAAGAGACCCAGTACTTC | CASSPRQGFQETQYF
- | - | TRBJ2-2 | TRBV2 | TGTGCCAGCAGATGGTCAGAGCTAGTACACGGGGAGCTGTTTTTT | CASRWSELVHGELFF
- | - | TRBJ1-3 | TRBV4-2 | TGTGCCAGCAGCCAAGAGTATGGGCCGACAGGCCTCTCTGGAAACACCATATATTTT | CASSQEYGPTGLSGNTIYF
- | - | TRBJ1-2 | TRBV29-1 | TGCAGCGTTGAGGCCAGGCTTAACTATGGCTACACCTTC | CSVEARLNYGYTF
- | - | TRBJ1-2 | TRBV4-3 | TGCGCCAGCAGCCACGATGACCGTACGGCAGGCTACACCTTC | CASSHDDRTAGYTF
- | - | TRBJ2-7 | TRBV9 | TGTGCCAGCAGCGGAGGACAGCAAGGCCACGAGCAGTACTTC | CASSGGQQGHEQYF
- | few | TRBJ2-7 | TRBV7-8 | TGTGCCAGCAGCTCCCTCTACGAGCAGTACTTC | CASSSLYEQYF
- | - | TRBJ1-1 | TRBV5-3 | TGTGCCAGAAGCTTTGTGTTGAACACTGAAGCTTTCTTT | CARSFVLNTEAFF
- | few | TRBJ2-2 | TRBV4-1 | TGCGCCAGCAGCCAGACCACTCTCGACCTTGGCGGGGAGCTGTTTTTT | CASSQTTLDLGGELFF
TRBD1 | - | TRBJ2-7 | TRBV5-6 | TGTGCCAGCAGCTTCTCACCGGGACAGGGGGTCTACGAGCAGTACTTC | CASSFSPGQGVYEQYF
TRBD2 | - | TRBJ2-3 | TRBV5-1 | TGCGCCAGCAGCTTGAATGGCGGGAGGGCCAGGGATACGCAGTATTTT | CASSLNGGRARDTQYF
- | - | TRBJ2-1 | TRBV18 | TGTGCCAGCTCACCACCGGGCAGGGGCTCCTACAATGAGCAGTTCTTC | CASSPPGRGSYNEQFF
- | - | TRBJ2-7 | TRBV2 | TGTGCCAGCAGTTTGGAGGGAAACTACGAGCAGTACTTC | CASSLEGNYEQYF